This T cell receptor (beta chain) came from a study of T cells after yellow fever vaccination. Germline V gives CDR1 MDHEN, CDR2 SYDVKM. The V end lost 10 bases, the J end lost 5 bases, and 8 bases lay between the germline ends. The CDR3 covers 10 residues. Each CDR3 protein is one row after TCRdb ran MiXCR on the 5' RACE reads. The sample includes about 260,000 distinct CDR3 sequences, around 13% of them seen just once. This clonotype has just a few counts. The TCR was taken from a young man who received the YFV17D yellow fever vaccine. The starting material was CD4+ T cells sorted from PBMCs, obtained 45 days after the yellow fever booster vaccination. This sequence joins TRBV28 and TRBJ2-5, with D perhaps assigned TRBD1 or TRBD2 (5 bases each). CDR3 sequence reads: CATREETQYF. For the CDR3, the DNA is TGTGCCACCAGGGAGGAGACCCAGTACTTC.